The 20 T cell receptor beta chains reported below all come from one sample, sequenced in a study of shared clonotypes between healthy human individuals. Profiled with immunoSEQ multiplex PCR; TCRdb holds only in-frame clones, not every one. This table has millions of clones, over 85% appearing once. Naive CD8 populations comprised CD45RO-negative cells positively selected for CCR7, excluding terminally differentiated effector memory CD45RA+ cells. The sequenced sample consisted of naive CD8+ T cells sorted from blood. The receptors here all came from a man aged 18 to 35 in good health.

A single count supports this clone. DNA for the CDR3: TGTGCCTGGAATAACTATGGCTACACCTTC. It specifies CAWNNYGYTF. The chain uses TRBV30 and TRBJ1-2; D is uncertain. V lost 4 bases, J lost 1 base, and 1 base lay in between. This CDR3 contains 10 residues. Per germline, CDR1 GTSNPN and CDR2 SVGIG (reference sequence).

This sequence joins TRBV2 and TRBJ2-3, with D unclear. The CDR3 runs to 14 residues. V lost 7 bases and J lost 1, with 12 bases in between. Germline V lookup: CDR1 SNHLY, CDR2 FYNNEI. CDR3 region: CASTAFQGTDTQYF. The CDR3 DNA reads as TGTGCCAGCACCGCCTTTCAGGGCACAGATACGCAGTATTTT.

This chain joins TRBV4-1 and TRBJ1-1; TRBD1 matches at 9 bases. Germline CDR1 is MGHRA and CDR2 is YSYEKL. V was clipped by 4 bases and J by 4 bases; unmatched bases: 7. This CDR3 region has 15 residues. The CDR3 bases are TGCGCCAGCAGCCGAACAGGGGGCGCGGGCACTGAAGCTTTCTTT. This encodes CASSRTGGAGTEAFF.

The chain links TRBV2 to TRBJ2-1, with D possibly being TRBD1 (6 bases). Germline CDR1 SNHLY, CDR2 FYNNEI. V lost 2 bases, J lost 0 bases, and 8 bases lay in between. The length of the CDR3 is 15 residues. CDR3 bases: TGTGCCAGCAGTGAACCGGACAGCTCCTACAATGAGCAGTTCTTC. It encodes CASSEPDSSYNEQFF.

The CDR3 loop reads CASSLFGDSPQHF. CDR3 nucleotide sequence: TGTGCCAGCAGCTTGTTTGGGGACTCGCCCCAGCATTTT. The gene calls are TRBV5-6 and TRBJ1-5; maybe TRBD1 (5 bases). CDR3 length: 13 amino acids. Germline V gene data show CDR1 as SGHDT and CDR2 as YYEEEE. V was trimmed by 1 base and J by 9 bases, leaving 11 bases between them.

The chain is built from TRBV25-1 and TRBJ2-3; D not certain. This CDR3 has 11 amino acids. Deletions cut 4 bases from V and 5 bases from J, with 4 bases between. Germline loops: CDR1 MGHDK, CDR2 SYGVNS. Here the CDR3 DNA reads TGTGCCAGCAGTGCAGGAGATACGCAGTATTTT. Encoded protein: CASSAGDTQYF.

Notes on this clone: This same CDR3 is encoded by further DNA sequences in the sample. The chain links TRBV30 to TRBJ2-1; D gene unclear. Germline V gene lookup returns CDR1 GTSNPN and CDR2 SVGIG (reference sequence). The CDR3 is 12 residues long. The V gene lost 0 bases and the J gene lost 3 bases, with 3 bases spanning the gap. Here the CDR3 DNA reads TGTGCCTGGAGTGTAGGCTACAATGAGCAGTTCTTC. Translation: CAWSVGYNEQFF.

The J gene is TRBJ2-1, the V gene TRBV7-2; D is uncertain. The length of the CDR3 is 13 residues. Germline loops: CDR1 SGHTA, CDR2 FQGNSA. V was shortened by 2 bases and J by 3 bases, with 5 bases between the two germline ends. CDR3 sequence (DNA): TGTGCCAGCAGCTTAAGGCACTACAATGAGCAGTTCTTC. Translating gives CASSLRHYNEQFF.

This chain uses TRBV5-6 with TRBJ2-2; TRBD2 matches 8 bases. CDR1 and CDR2 from the germline V gene are SGHDT and YYEEEE. CDR3 length equals 16 residues. Trimming took 4 bases from V and 5 from J; bases not matched to a gene: 10. CDR3 residues: CASSDYSGIVTGELFF. The CDR3 DNA sequence: TGTGCCAGCAGCGATTATAGCGGGATAGTAACCGGGGAGCTGTTTTTT.

The V gene is TRBV19, the J gene TRBJ2-2; tentatively, D is TRBD1 or TRBD2 (5 bases each). Germline V CDR1 and CDR2: LNHDA, SQIVND (reference sequence). CDR3 length equals 14 residues. The ends were cut back, 11 bases at V and 1 base at J, with 14 bases in the middle. The CDR3 region has the DNA TGTGCCTCCTTCGGGACGGTGAACACCGGGGAGCTGTTTTTT. Translated, it gives CASFGTVNTGELFF.

This rearrangement joins TRBV19 to TRBJ2-7; no definite D call. Germline loops: CDR1 LNHDA, CDR2 SQIVND (reference sequence). There are 12 residues in the CDR3. Trimming stripped 4 bases from V and 3 bases from J, with 7 bases between. Here the CDR3 reads CASSRDLYEQYF. CDR3 in DNA: TGTGCCAGTAGTAGGGATCTCTACGAGCAGTACTTC.

This clone appeared once. The rearrangement links TRBV11-2 to TRBJ2-7; possible D gene TRBD1, 6 bases. Trimming stripped 0 bases from V and 3 bases from J, with 12 bases between. CDR1 and CDR2 (germline): SGHAT, FQNNGV. This CDR3 contains 15 residues. The CDR3 spells CASSLDHGTYYEQYF. CDR3 in DNA: TGTGCCAGCAGCTTAGATCACGGGACATACTACGAGCAGTACTTC.

This clone occurred once. This chain connects TRBV27 to TRBJ2-7, with TRBD1 identical over 9 bases. CDR1 and CDR2 (germline): MNHEY, SMNVEV (reference sequence). J lost 4 bases, V lost 9 bases, and 10 bases had no gene match. This CDR3 comprises 14 residues. The CDR3 is CASGQGQGFYEQYF. CDR3 nucleotide sequence: TGTGCCAGTGGCCAGGGACAGGGTTTTTACGAGCAGTACTTC.

The chain uses TRBV2 and TRBJ2-7; D might be TRBD1 (6 bases). This CDR3 has 12 residues. V dropped 11 bases and J dropped 5 bases, with 16 bases sitting between them. CDR1 and CDR2 from the germline V gene are SNHLY and FYNNEI. The CDR3 spells CACSRGINEQYF. CDR3 nucleotides: TGTGCCTGCTCCAGGGGCATAAACGAGCAGTACTTC.

Concerning this clone itself: This may be a read error, as it is one base from a much larger clone. The chain uses TRBV29-1 and TRBJ1-1, with a tentative D call TRBD1 (5 bases). V lost 8 bases, J lost 6 bases, and 10 bases lay in between. The CDR3 is 10 amino acids. Germline loops: CDR1 SQVTM, CDR2 ANQGSEA. The CDR3 bases are TGCAGCACTGGGGACGCTGAAGCTTTCTTT. It translates to CSTGDAEAFF.

This CDR3 is CASNLAGAYNEQFF. CDR3 DNA sequence: TGCGCCAGCAACCTAGCGGGCGCCTACAATGAGCAGTTCTTC. The chain is built from TRBV5-1 and TRBJ2-1; 8 bases map to TRBD2. CDR1 SGHRS and CDR2 YFSETQ come from the germline V gene. The CDR3 has 14 residues. J lost 2 bases, V lost 6 bases, and 4 bases had no gene match.

CDR3 residues: CSGLEDGLNTEAFF. The CDR3 bases are TGCAGCGGGTTAGAGGACGGGTTGAACACTGAAGCTTTCTTT. This chain links TRBV29-1 with TRBJ1-1; no definite D call. The CDR3 is 14 residues long. Trimming removed 7 bases from V and 0 bases from J, with 15 bases in between. Germline CDR1 and CDR2: SQVTM and ANQGSEA.

The gene calls are TRBV7-8 and TRBJ2-5; 9 bases map to TRBD2. The germline V gene has CDR1 SGHVS and CDR2 FQNEAQ. J lost 5 bases, V lost 3 bases, and 16 bases had no gene match. This CDR3 contains 18 residues. The CDR3 sequence: CASSLRSLGGRAEETQYF. Here the CDR3 DNA reads TGTGCCAGCAGCTTGAGGTCGCTAGGCGGGAGGGCCGAGGAGACCCAGTACTTC.

The chain employs TRBV7-9 and TRBJ2-1, with TRBD2 matching over 8 bases. The CDR3 covers 18 residues. V shed 1 base, J shed 8 bases, and the junction held 16 bases outside the gene matches. Germline V gene data show CDR1 as SEHNR and CDR2 as FQNEAQ (reference sequence). The CDR3: CASSLGPNRAGAQDEQFF. For the CDR3, the DNA is TGTGCCAGCAGCTTAGGACCCAACAGAGCGGGAGCCCAGGATGAGCAGTTCTTC.

This rearrangement joins TRBV7-2 to TRBJ2-5; maybe TRBD2 (6 bases). This CDR3 region has 15 residues. Germline CDR1 reads SGHTA; CDR2 reads FQGNSA. Trimming stripped 5 bases from V and 5 bases from J, with 18 bases between. The DNA for the CDR3 is TGTGCCAGCAGCCCCGGGGGTGGGCTCGGGGAGACCCAGTACTTC. This codes for CASSPGGGLGETQYF.